The 10 T cell receptor beta chains given below trace back to one sample, sequenced in a study of shared clonotypes between healthy human individuals. Data came from immunoSEQ multiplex PCR; TCRdb stores just in-frame clones and leaves some out. The sample holds over a million clones, around 95% seen once. Material for sequencing was naive CD4+ T cells sorted from blood. Subset in this sample: CD45RA+ positively selected. These receptor sequences come from a man between 25 and 39 years old in good health.

This clone was found once. The chain is built from TRBV5-1 and TRBJ2-7; no definite D call. CDR3 length: 13 amino acids. Trimming cost V 0 bases and J 6 bases, with 10 bases left between them. Germline V CDR1 and CDR2: SGHRS, YFSETQ. CDR3 in amino acids: CASSLVGEAEQYF. DNA of the CDR3: TGCGCCAGCAGCTTGGTGGGCGAGGCCGAGCAGTACTTC.

This chain uses TRBV6-1 with TRBJ2-1; 8 bases match TRBD2. V was pared by 6 bases and J by 15 bases, with 13 bases of the junction left unmatched. Germline V CDR1 and CDR2: MNHNS, SASEGT. The CDR3 loop spans 13 amino acids. The DNA for the CDR3 is TGTGCCAGCAGATCTTGGGAGCGGGAGTTTCCGTTCTTC. Translation gives CASRSWEREFPFF.

This chain joins TRBV7-8 and TRBJ1-5; weak D call: TRBD1 (5 bases). Deletions cut 1 base from V and 2 bases from J, with 12 bases between. Germline V gene lookup returns CDR1 SGHVS and CDR2 FQNEAQ. The CDR3 spans 16 residues. CDR3 bases: TGTGCCAGCAGCTTAGACTTTGGGGCAGGCAATCAGCCCCAGCATTTT. This encodes CASSLDFGAGNQPQHF.

This sequence joins TRBV18 and TRBJ2-1, with a tentative D call TRBD2 (6 bases). The CDR3 is made up of 15 amino acids. CDR1 and CDR2 from the germline V gene are KGHSH and LQKENI. Between the trimmed V and J ends, which lost 5 bases and 4 bases, there was a span of 15 bases. The CDR3 DNA follows: TGTGCCAGCTCAACGGGACTCGATAAATACAATGAGCAGTTCTTC. Its translation: CASSTGLDKYNEQFF.

The J gene is TRBJ1-4, the V gene TRBV5-1; D ambiguous. This CDR3 spans 14 amino acids. The V gene's germline CDR1 is SGHRS and CDR2 YFSETQ. Trimming took off 2 bases at V and 0 bases at J, with 5 bases between the two ends. The CDR3 DNA sequence: TGCGCCAGCAGCTTCGGGGCAACTAATGAAAAACTGTTTTTT. Translation: CASSFGATNEKLFF.

This CDR3 reads CAWSLWGQGIYNEQFF. The CDR3, as DNA: TGTGCCTGGAGTTTATGGGGGCAGGGAATCTACAATGAGCAGTTCTTC. The chain recombines TRBV30 with TRBJ2-1, with D maybe TRBD1 (6 bases). Germline CDR1 is GTSNPN and CDR2 is SVGIG (reference sequence). This CDR3 has 16 amino acids. The ends were cut back, 2 bases at V and 3 bases at J, with 17 bases in the middle.

This clone was observed once. V and J are TRBV19 and TRBJ1-5; no clear D gene. The CDR3 is made up of 13 amino acids. In germline, CDR1 is LNHDA, CDR2 SQIVND (reference sequence). Deletions cut 8 bases from V and 0 bases from J, with 8 bases between. The CDR3 region is CASADISNQPQHF. CDR3 nucleotide sequence: TGTGCCAGTGCAGACATTAGCAATCAGCCCCAGCATTTT.

The J gene is TRBJ2-7, the V gene TRBV9, with unresolved D. V was pared by 4 bases and J by 2 bases, with 16 bases between. Germline CDR1 SGDLS, CDR2 YYNGEE. This CDR3 spans 15 amino acids. The CDR3 here is CASSSTPGNAYEQYF. In DNA form, the CDR3 reads TGTGCCAGCAGCTCAACACCAGGAAATGCCTACGAGCAGTACTTC. Based on the CDR3 plus reference TRBV9 and TRBJ2-7, the full variable domain is DSGVTQTPKHLITATGQRVTLRCSPRSGDLSVYWYQQSLDQGLQFLIQYYNGEERAKGNILERFSAQQFPDLHSELNLSSLELGDSALYFCASSSTPGNAYEQYFGPGTRLTVT.

V and J are TRBV7-9 and TRBJ1-5; 11 nucleotides match TRBD1. Trimming took 4 bases from V and 3 from J; bases not matched to a gene: 5. Per the germline V gene, CDR1 is SEHNR and CDR2 is FQNEAQ (reference sequence). The CDR3 covers 16 residues. CDR3: CASSSRDRGANQPQHF. The DNA of the CDR3 is TGTGCCAGCAGCTCCCGGGACAGGGGGGCCAATCAGCCCCAGCATTTT.

The chain combines TRBV11-3 with TRBJ2-1, with D perhaps being TRBD1 or TRBD2 (5 bases each). This CDR3 comprises 15 residues. Trimming removed 1 base at V and 11 bases at J, with 18 bases between. CDR1 and CDR2 (germline): SGHNT, YENEEA. CDR3 loop: CASSLGHNSRDQQFF. DNA for the CDR3: TGTGCCAGCAGCTTAGGTCACAATAGCCGGGACCAGCAGTTCTTC.